Listed below are T cell receptor beta chains from one sample, sequenced in a study of shared clonotypes between healthy human individuals. Here immunoSEQ multiplex PCR was the method, and the copy in TCRdb shows in-frame clones only, minus some. Found here are approximately 810,000 clones, approximately 92% of them singletons; the top ten hold under 30%. Sequencing input: naive CD8+ T cells sorted from blood. The source is a man younger than 40 in good health. Each CDR3 is given with its conserved first and last residue. The D gene is left open where the match is weak. Where a row states a size, it is once, few, many or the class of an expanded clone; other rows omit it.

size: .; J: TRBJ2-7; V: TRBV6-5; D: .; DNA: TGTGCCAGCAGTCTCCTGGAAGGGGTCTCCTACGAGCAGTACTTC; CDR3: CASSLLEGVSYEQYF
size: .; J: TRBJ2-4; V: TRBV28; D: .; DNA: TGTGCCAGCAGTTTGGGGGGACTAGCCAAAAACATTCAGTACTTC; CDR3: CASSLGGLAKNIQYF
size: .; J: TRBJ2-7; V: TRBV6-6; D: .; DNA: TGTGCCAGCAGTTACTCGGAAAAATTCTACGAGCAGTACTTC; CDR3: CASSYSEKFYEQYF
size: .; J: TRBJ2-3; V: TRBV7-9; D: .; DNA: TGTGCCAGCAGCCCTTATGGGGATAGCGGAATTGCTGATACGCAGTATTTT; CDR3: CASSPYGDSGIADTQYF
size: .; J: TRBJ2-5; V: TRBV4-1; D: .; DNA: TGCGCCAGCAGCCAAAAAGAAATCGGGACCCAGTACTTC; CDR3: CASSQKEIGTQYF
size: .; J: TRBJ2-4; V: TRBV29-1; D: .; DNA: TGCAGCGTCGTACCGGGACTCCTTGAAAACATTCAGTACTTC; CDR3: CSVVPGLLENIQYF
size: .; J: TRBJ1-2; V: TRBV6-1; D: .; DNA: TGTGCCAGCCTAACCTTATATGGCTACACCTTC; CDR3: CASLTLYGYTF
size: .; J: TRBJ1-2; V: TRBV30; D: TRBD1; DNA: TGTGCCTGGAGTGAAGACAGGGCGGGCTATGGCTACACCTTC; CDR3: CAWSEDRAGYGYTF
size: .; J: TRBJ1-1; V: TRBV5-1; D: .; DNA: TGCGCCAGCAGCTTGAGAGGGCCCGAAGCTTTCTTT; CDR3: CASSLRGPEAFF
size: .; J: TRBJ2-1; V: TRBV9; D: .; DNA: TGTGCCAGCAGATCGGGGTACAATGAGCAGTTCTTC; CDR3: CASRSGYNEQFF
size: .; J: TRBJ2-4; V: TRBV10-2; D: .; DNA: TGCGCCAGCAGCTTAGACAGAGCCAAAAACATTCAGTACTTC; CDR3: CASSLDRAKNIQYF
size: .; J: TRBJ2-7; V: TRBV28; D: TRBD2; DNA: TGTGCCAGCACGGGAGGCTCTTTAACATTTTACGAGCAGTACTTC; CDR3: CASTGGSLTFYEQYF
size: .; J: TRBJ2-3; V: TRBV7-7; D: .; DNA: TGTGCCAGCAGCTTAAGAACAGGGGGGGCAGATACGCAGTATTTT; CDR3: CASSLRTGGADTQYF
size: once; J: TRBJ2-1; V: TRBV6-1; D: TRBD2; DNA: TGTGCCAGTTATCCACTAGCGGGAGTTAACAATGAGCAGTTCTTC; CDR3: CASYPLAGVNNEQFF
size: .; J: TRBJ1-1; V: TRBV6-5; D: .; DNA: TGTGCCAGCAGTTACGCCGCGGCCAACACTGAAGCTTTCTTT; CDR3: CASSYAAANTEAFF
size: .; J: TRBJ2-1; V: TRBV2; D: TRBD1; DNA: TGTGCCAGCACTGGACAGGGGATGAATGAGCAGTTCTTC; CDR3: CASTGQGMNEQFF
size: .; J: TRBJ2-2; V: TRBV4-1; D: .; DNA: TGCGCCAGCAGCCTCCAAGGAAGGGTCGGGGAGCTGTTTTTT; CDR3: CASSLQGRVGELFF
size: .; J: TRBJ2-1; V: TRBV7-8; D: TRBD2; DNA: TGTGCCAGCAGCGATACTAGCGGAATAGACAATGAGCAGTTCTTC; CDR3: CASSDTSGIDNEQFF
size: .; J: TRBJ2-7; V: TRBV6-5; D: TRBD2; DNA: TGTGCCAGCAGTTACTCGGGACTAGCGGGAGATTACGAGCAGTACTTC; CDR3: CASSYSGLAGDYEQYF
size: .; J: TRBJ2-7; V: TRBV27; D: TRBD1; DNA: TGTGCCAGCAGTTCCCAGACAGGGCTTACCTACGAGCAGTACTTC; CDR3: CASSSQTGLTYEQYF
size: .; J: TRBJ2-5; V: TRBV6-6; D: TRBD1; DNA: TGTGCCAGCAGCTATCGACAGGGGTTGGTCGAGACCCAGTACTTC; CDR3: CASSYRQGLVETQYF
size: .; J: TRBJ2-7; V: TRBV19; D: .; DNA: TGTGCCAGTAGTCCAGGGCCCTCCTACGAGCAGTACTTC; CDR3: CASSPGPSYEQYF